What follows are 23 T cell receptor beta chains derived from one specimen sequenced in a study of vaccination and CD4 T cells after COVID-19. What these receptors recognize is not known. Time point meaning: late sampling 161 to 241 days after vaccination in a few convalescent patients. Treatment described: roughly ten-day PBMC culture with coronavirus spike peptide pools or control peptides (ViraFEST assay). Sequencing of the DNA from cultured CD4+ T cells was carried out with the Oncomine TCR Beta short-read assay. A single record per CDR3 protein comes from TCRdb applying MiXCR to the PCR reads. In the table there are tens of thousands of distinct CDR3 sequences, roughly two fifths of which are singletons. Sequenced material: CD4+ T cells from blood, cultured in vitro, taken about 7 months after SARS-CoV-2 vaccination. These receptor sequences come from a human donor who had recovered from COVID-19.

This chain connects TRBV7-9 to TRBJ1-5, with D hard to call. Trimming removed 5 bases from V and 6 bases from J, with 5 bases in between. Germline V gene lookup returns CDR1 SEHNR and CDR2 FQNEAQ (reference sequence). The CDR3 has 11 residues. The CDR3, as DNA: TGTGCCAGCAGCCAGGTTCAGCCCCAGCATTTT. Translation: CASSQVQPQHF.

The chain has TRBV10-3 and TRBJ1-1; D is unresolved. The CDR3 contains 15 residues. Germline CDR1 ENHRY, CDR2 SYGVKD. V lost 2 bases to trimming and J lost 7 bases, with 17 bases between them. As DNA, the CDR3 is TGTGCCATCAGTGAGCTGCAGGCACCGCTAGTTGAAGCTTTCTTT. Translation gives CAISELQAPLVEAFF.

This clonotype has a handful of counts. This chain connects TRBV20-1 to TRBJ2-6, with a possible D match to TRBD1 (7 bases). This CDR3 contains 14 residues. Trimming pared 6 bases from V and 4 bases from J, leaving 13 bases between. Germline V gene sequence: CDR1 DFQATT, CDR2 SNEGSKA (reference sequence). The CDR3: CSAEGARGANVLTF. DNA for the CDR3: TGCAGTGCGGAGGGGGCGCGCGGGGCCAACGTCCTGACTTTC.

The gene calls are TRBV6-1 and TRBJ1-2, with 9 positions matching TRBD1. Germline CDR1 MNHNS, CDR2 SASEGT. J was trimmed by 3 bases and V by 5 bases; bases with no gene match: 16. This CDR3 comprises 18 residues. The CDR3 DNA is TGTGCCAGCAGTCGAACCGGGACAGGGAATCCGAGTTACTATGGCTACACCTTC. This sequence encodes CASSRTGTGNPSYYGYTF.

J is TRBJ2-7 and V is TRBV5-1; 12 positions agree with TRBD2. Germline V gene data show CDR1 as SGHRS and CDR2 as YFSETQ. The CDR3 is 16 amino acids. The V segment lost 4 bases and the J segment 0 bases; nucleotides outside the gene matches: 5. CDR3 region: CASSRGLAGTSYEQYF. CDR3 nucleotide sequence: TGCGCCAGCAGCCGAGGACTAGCGGGGACCTCCTACGAGCAGTACTTC.

This clonotype showed up just a few times. The chain employs TRBV7-2 and TRBJ2-1; 12 nucleotides line up with TRBD2. Germline values: CDR1 SGHTA, CDR2 FQGNSA. The CDR3 covers 18 residues. The J segment lost 7 bases and the V segment lost 6 bases, leaving 16 bases of the junction unmatched. CDR3 amino acids: CASSPGLAGHEGGNEQFF. CDR3 coding DNA: TGTGCCAGCAGTCCCGGACTAGCGGGACATGAAGGGGGGAATGAGCAGTTCTTC.

The rearrangement joins TRBV7-2 to TRBJ2-2; tentatively, D is TRBD1 (5 bases). V was clipped by 1 base and J by 4 bases, with 10 bases between them. Germline lookup yields CDR1 SGHTA and CDR2 FQGNSA. The CDR3 consists of 15 residues. CDR3 region: CASSLGRVGTGELFF. The CDR3 DNA is TGTGCCAGCAGCTTAGGCAGGGTTGGCACCGGGGAGCTGTTTTTT.

This clonotype came up a few times. The chain is built from TRBV20-1 and TRBJ1-6; 8 bases align to TRBD1. CDR1 DFQATT and CDR2 SNEGSKA come from the germline V gene (reference sequence). CDR3 length: 14 residues. Trimming took 7 bases from V and 7 from J; bases not matched to a gene: 9. This CDR3 is CSVTGTGANSPLHF. The CDR3 DNA is TGCAGTGTGACCGGGACAGGCGCAAATTCACCCCTCCACTTT.

This clonotype was picked up a small number of times. The chain combines TRBV7-9 with TRBJ1-6; D uncertain. V was shortened by 7 bases and J by 7 bases, with 11 bases between the two germline ends. CDR3 length: 13 residues. CDR1 SEHNR and CDR2 FQNEAQ come from the germline V gene (reference sequence). Here the CDR3 DNA reads TGTGCCAGCATGGTGGGGAACAATTCACCCCTCCACTTT. This sequence encodes CASMVGNNSPLHF.

The chain joins TRBV2 to TRBJ1-2; 7 bases map to TRBD1. The CDR3 has 15 amino acids. The J segment lost 4 bases and the V segment lost 6 bases, leaving 11 bases of the junction unmatched. Germline V lookup: CDR1 SNHLY, CDR2 FYNNEI. The DNA of the CDR3 is TGTGCCAGCAGCCCGGACAGGAGATCTTCCTATGGCTACACCTTC. Residues: CASSPDRRSSYGYTF.

The chain uses TRBV7-3 and TRBJ2-2, with TRBD1 matching 9 bases. CDR3 length: 14 amino acids. Germline values: CDR1 SGHTA, CDR2 FQGTGA. V gave up 8 bases and J gave up 3 bases; unmatched junction bases: 4. This CDR3 reads CASSRDRDTGELFF. CDR3 sequence (DNA): TGTGCCAGCTCCCGGGACAGGGACACCGGGGAGCTGTTTTTT.

This clonotype showed up just once. The chain couples TRBV19 to TRBJ1-6, with 7 nucleotides matching TRBD1. Germline CDR1 and CDR2: LNHDA and SQIVND (reference sequence). The CDR3 loop spans 17 amino acids. Trimming took 5 bases from V and 6 from J; bases not matched to a gene: 13. DNA of the CDR3: TGTGCCAGTAGTGCACGACAGGGTCACCTTATTAATTCACCCCTCCACTTT. Its protein product is CASSARQGHLINSPLHF. The entire variable domain, with the rest obtained from reference TRBV19 and TRBJ1-6, is as follows: DGGITQSPKYLFRKEGQNVTLSCEQNLNHDAMYWYRQDPGQGLRLIYYSQIVNDFQKGDIAEGYSVSREKKESFPLTVTSAQKNPTAFYLCASSARQGHLINSPLHFGNGTRLTVT.

J is TRBJ1-1 and V is TRBV7-2; no clear D gene. The CDR3 sequence is 14 residues long. Trimming pared 5 bases from V and 0 bases from J, leaving 10 bases between. Germline V CDR1 and CDR2: SGHTA, FQGNSA. The CDR3 DNA reads TGTGCCAGCAGCCCAGACATATTGAACACTGAAGCTTTCTTT. It encodes CASSPDILNTEAFF.

V usage is TRBV6-5 and J usage is TRBJ1-1; TRBD1 is a possible D gene (6 bases). Germline CDR1 MNHEY, CDR2 SVGAGI. The length of the CDR3 is 15 residues. V gave up 4 bases and J gave up 0 bases, with 12 bases separating them. Written as DNA, the CDR3 is TGTGCCAGCAGTTTTACAGGGCTTGTGAACACTGAAGCTTTCTTT. Amino acid sequence: CASSFTGLVNTEAFF.

The chain combines TRBV6-1 with TRBJ1-2; no firm D call. The CDR3 spans 12 residues. V lost 6 bases to trimming and J lost 4 bases, with 9 bases between them. Looked up from germline, CDR1 is MNHNS and CDR2 is SASEGT. CDR3 region: CASSRRRYGYTF. The CDR3 region has the DNA TGTGCCAGCAGCCGACGACGCTATGGCTACACCTTC.

The chain carries TRBV20-1 and TRBJ1-4, with no clear D. The CDR3 loop spans 14 amino acids. V was cut by 3 bases and J by 11 bases, with 19 bases left in between. Germline lookup yields CDR1 DFQATT and CDR2 SNEGSKA (reference sequence). The CDR3 reads CSASQTATTSKLFF. CDR3 nucleotide sequence: TGCAGTGCTAGCCAAACAGCAACGACTTCCAAACTGTTTTTT.

This clonotype was seen more than once but under ten times. The rearrangement links TRBV6-5 to TRBJ2-7; no firm D call. The CDR3 is 14 residues long. Germline assignment: CDR1 MNHEY and CDR2 SVGAGI. Trimming removed 2 bases from V and 3 bases from J, with 11 bases in between. CDR3 protein: CASSYGPPFYEQYF. The CDR3 nucleotides are TGTGCCAGCAGTTACGGGCCTCCCTTCTACGAGCAGTACTTC.

Comments on this clonotype: It is likely a read error, because the conserved phenylalanine at the end of the CDR3 is missing. The chain uses TRBV4-1 and TRBJ2-7; D perhaps matches TRBD2 (6 bases). The CDR3 is 12 amino acids. Germline V gene sequence: CDR1 MGHRA, CDR2 YSYEKL. The ends were cut back, 6 bases at V and 3 bases at J, with 9 bases in the middle. CDR3 nucleotide sequence: TGCGCCAGCAGTCCCGGGGGCTACGAGCAGTACTCC. Translated, it gives CASSPGGYEQYS.

Comment on this clonotype: One junction end disagrees with the germline gene, perhaps due to a read error. This chain joins TRBV7-7 and TRBJ1-1, with unresolved D. The CDR3 sequence is 13 residues long. Germline V gives CDR1 SSHAT, CDR2 FNYEAQ (reference sequence). This CDR3 is CASSSGLDTEAFF. CDR3 coding DNA: TGTGCTAGCAGCTCCGGACTAGACACTGAAGCTTTCTTT.

This chain connects TRBV20-1 to TRBJ2-1; 8 bases agree with TRBD1. V dropped 4 bases and J dropped 8; count of bases not matched to a gene: 4. The CDR3 has 12 residues. Germline V lookup: CDR1 DFQATT, CDR2 SNEGSKA (reference sequence). The CDR3 DNA reads as TGCAGTGCTACAAGACAGGGGTATGAGCAGTTCTTC. Translated, it gives CSATRQGYEQFF.

This chain joins TRBV20-1 and TRBJ2-4, with D unresolved. This CDR3 has 13 residues. Trimming removed 3 bases at V and 0 bases at J, with 6 bases between. Looked up from germline, CDR1 is DFQATT and CDR2 is SNEGSKA (reference sequence). The CDR3 bases are TGCAGTGCTAGTACCGTAGCCAAAAACATTCAGTACTTC. Its translation is CSASTVAKNIQYF.

There are a few counts of this clonotype. This CDR3 is CSAASRGRGTEAFF. Written as DNA, the CDR3 is TGCAGTGCTGCTTCCCGGGGCAGAGGAACTGAAGCTTTCTTT. V and J are TRBV20-1 and TRBJ1-1, with a possible D match to TRBD1 (5 bases). The CDR3 length is 14 residues. Per germline, CDR1 DFQATT and CDR2 SNEGSKA (reference sequence). Trimming cost V 5 bases and J 5 bases, with 18 bases left between them.

The sample holds a few counts of this clonotype. The V gene is TRBV15, the J gene TRBJ2-7; 10 bases agree with TRBD1. The CDR3 totals 15 residues. Germline V gene data show CDR1 as LNHNV and CDR2 as YYDKDF (reference sequence). J was trimmed by 4 bases and V by 0 bases; bases with no gene match: 3. DNA for the CDR3: TGTGCCACCAGCAGAGATTGGGGACAGGGGTACGAGCAGTACTTC. Protein: CATSRDWGQGYEQYF.